These 10 T cell receptor beta chains came from one sample sequenced in a study of technical replicates of blood from a few donors. Method: immunoSEQ multiplex PCR; TCRdb's copy keeps in-frame clones and lacks some. The data show 55,000 to 70,000 clones, roughly 89% seen once. Sequencing was done on a sample of PBMCs. The origin of the receptors is a human donor in good health. Some clones in this sample may be carry-over from other donors' samples.

V usage is TRBV4-3 and J usage is TRBJ2-5; 9 nucleotides match TRBD2. V lost 0 bases to trimming and J lost 5 bases; unmatched junction nucleotides: 10. Per the germline V gene, CDR1 is LGHNA and CDR2 is YSLEER. CDR3 length: 17 amino acids. The DNA for the CDR3 is TGCGCCAGCAGCCAAGACCGGGGCCTAGCGGGGTATGAGACCCAGTACTTC. This codes for CASSQDRGLAGYETQYF.

The V and J genes are TRBV7-2 and TRBJ2-2; D ambiguous. Germline V gene lookup returns CDR1 SGHTA and CDR2 FQGNSA. V was cut by 5 bases and J by 4 bases, with 8 bases left in between. The CDR3 is made up of 13 amino acids. CDR3 amino acids: CASSPRVTGELFF. Here the CDR3 DNA reads TGTGCCAGCAGCCCCCGGGTCACCGGGGAGCTGTTTTTT.

The chain is built from TRBV6-5 and TRBJ1-3, with 7 bases lining up with TRBD1. Germline CDR1 is MNHEY and CDR2 is SVGAGI. The ends lost 6 bases at V and 2 bases at J; junction bases unmatched: 1. The CDR3 has 13 residues. The CDR3 loop is CASRTGTGNTIYF. The CDR3 DNA is TGTGCCAGCAGGACAGGGACTGGAAACACCATATATTTT.

The genes are TRBV5-6 and TRBJ2-3; TRBD1 is a possible D gene (5 bases). This CDR3 comprises 14 residues. Trimming removed 0 bases from V and 2 bases from J, with 7 bases in between. Germline CDR1 is SGHDT and CDR2 is YYEEEE. The CDR3 DNA reads as TGTGCCAGCAGCTTGGACAGGCCCACAGATACGCAGTATTTT. Protein product: CASSLDRPTDTQYF.

V usage is TRBV4-1 and J usage is TRBJ2-5; maybe TRBD1 (6 bases). The CDR3 is made up of 15 amino acids. The germline V and J ends were trimmed by 3 bases and 5 bases, with 16 bases remaining between them. Germline CDR1 and CDR2: MGHRA and YSYEKL. Written as DNA, the CDR3 is TGCGCCAGCAGCCAGAGCCATGGGGGCCCTGAGACCCAGTACTTC. This translates into CASSQSHGGPETQYF.

The chain joins TRBV30 to TRBJ1-2; D gene ambiguous. Deletions cut 8 bases from V and 6 bases from J, with 10 bases between. Germline CDR1 GTSNPN, CDR2 SVGIG (reference sequence). This CDR3 region has 10 residues. In nucleotides, the CDR3 is TGTGCCAGTTCGGGTGATGGCTACACCTTC. Residues: CASSGDGYTF.

This sequence joins TRBV13 and TRBJ1-1; 9 bases are shared with TRBD1. Germline assignment: CDR1 PRHDT and CDR2 FYEKMQ (reference sequence). The CDR3 is made up of 14 amino acids. Losses at the gene ends were 5 bases for V and 4 bases for J; bases not matched to a gene: 5. The CDR3 region is CASSTSTGGTEAFF. The CDR3 DNA follows: TGTGCCAGCAGCACCTCGACAGGGGGCACTGAAGCTTTCTTT.

The rearrangement uses TRBV6-5 and TRBJ2-7; maybe TRBD2 (6 bases). The CDR3 runs to 13 residues. V was cut by 3 bases and J by 5 bases, with 11 bases left in between. The germline gives CDR1 MNHEY, CDR2 SVGAGI. The CDR3 DNA follows: TGTGCCAGCAGTTATAGCGGATGGGACGAGCAGTACTTC. Protein product: CASSYSGWDEQYF.

This sequence joins TRBV7-9 and TRBJ1-1; 7 bases line up with TRBD1. CDR1 SEHNR and CDR2 FQNEAQ come from the germline V gene (reference sequence). V lost 5 bases, J lost 5 bases, and 11 bases stayed unmatched. The CDR3 covers 15 residues. In nucleotides, the CDR3 is TGTGCCAGCAGCCCGACAGGGTTGGGTTGGACTGAAGCTTTCTTT. Amino acids: CASSPTGLGWTEAFF.

V gene TRBV5-4 combines with J gene TRBJ1-1; TRBD1 matches 10 bases. Germline V CDR1 and CDR2: SGHNT, YYREEE (reference sequence). Trimming removed 6 bases from V and 6 bases from J; junction bases left unmatched: 2. This CDR3 is 12 amino acids long. CDR3 DNA: TGTGCCAGCACCGGACAGGGGGCTGAAGCTTTCTTT. This codes for CASTGQGAEAFF.